This T cell receptor (beta chain) is from a study of blood T cell repertoires in COVID-19. Looking at the study overall: Samples taken during acute and convalescent COVID-19 were collected in the United States, Italy and Spain. The cDNA or gDNA used as material had been derived from T cells, B-cell-depleted T cells, or PBMCs.

Trimming cost V 3 bases and J 0 bases, with 12 bases left between them. CDR1 and CDR2 (germline): MNHEY, SMNVEV (reference sequence). The CDR3 runs to 15 residues. This clone was detected only a few times. Clones were read by immunoSEQ multiplex PCR, and TCRdb kept only the in-frame ones, dropping some. The sample holds under 250,000 clones, 84% seen once. V and J are TRBV27 and TRBJ2-7, with a possible D match to TRBD1 (5 bases). The clonotype originates from a man aged 50 to 60 with acute or convalescent COVID-19. Sequenced: peripheral blood. The CDR3 is CASSFSRVFSYEQYF. The CDR3 DNA reads TGTGCCAGCAGTTTCTCCAGGGTATTCTCCTACGAGCAGTACTTC.